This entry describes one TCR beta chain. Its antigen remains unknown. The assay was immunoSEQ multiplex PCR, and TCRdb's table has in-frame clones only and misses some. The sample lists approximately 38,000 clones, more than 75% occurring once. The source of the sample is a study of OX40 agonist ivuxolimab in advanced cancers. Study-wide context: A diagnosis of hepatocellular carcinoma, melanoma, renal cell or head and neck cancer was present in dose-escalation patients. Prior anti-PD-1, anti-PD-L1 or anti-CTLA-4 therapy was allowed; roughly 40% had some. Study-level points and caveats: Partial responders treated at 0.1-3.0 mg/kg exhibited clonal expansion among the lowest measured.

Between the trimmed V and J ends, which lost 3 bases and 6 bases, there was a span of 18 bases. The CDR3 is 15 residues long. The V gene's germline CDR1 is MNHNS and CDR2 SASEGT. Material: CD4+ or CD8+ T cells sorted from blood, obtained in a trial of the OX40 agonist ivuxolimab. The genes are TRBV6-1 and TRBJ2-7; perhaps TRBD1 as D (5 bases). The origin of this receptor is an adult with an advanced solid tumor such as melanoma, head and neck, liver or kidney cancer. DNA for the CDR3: TGTGCCAGCAGTGAGGGTGGCAGGGCCCTTGGCGAGCAGTACTTC. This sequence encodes CASSEGGRALGEQYF.